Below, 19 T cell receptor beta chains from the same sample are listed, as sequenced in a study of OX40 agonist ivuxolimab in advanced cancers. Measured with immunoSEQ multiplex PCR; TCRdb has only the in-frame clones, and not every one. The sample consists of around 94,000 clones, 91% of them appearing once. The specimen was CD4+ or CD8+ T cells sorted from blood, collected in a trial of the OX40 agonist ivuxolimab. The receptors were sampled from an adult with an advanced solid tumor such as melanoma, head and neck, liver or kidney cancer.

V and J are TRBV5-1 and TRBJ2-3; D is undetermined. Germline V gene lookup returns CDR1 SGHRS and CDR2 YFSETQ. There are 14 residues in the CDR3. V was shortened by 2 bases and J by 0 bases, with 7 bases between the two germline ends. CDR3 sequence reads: CASSLIASTDTQYF. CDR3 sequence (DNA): TGCGCCAGCAGCTTAATCGCGAGCACAGATACGCAGTATTTT.

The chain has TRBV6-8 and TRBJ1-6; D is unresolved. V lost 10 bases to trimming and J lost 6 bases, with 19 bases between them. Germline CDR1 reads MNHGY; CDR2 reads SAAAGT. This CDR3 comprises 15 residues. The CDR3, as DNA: TGTGCCAACGGTATCCAGGAGTTGAGTAATTCACCCCTCCACTTT. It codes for CANGIQELSNSPLHF.

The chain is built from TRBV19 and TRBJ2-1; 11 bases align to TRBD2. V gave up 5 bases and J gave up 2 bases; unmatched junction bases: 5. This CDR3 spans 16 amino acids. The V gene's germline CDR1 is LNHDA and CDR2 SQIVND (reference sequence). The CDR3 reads CASSGGLAVAYNEQFF. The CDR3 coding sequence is TGTGCCAGTAGTGGGGGACTAGCGGTAGCCTACAATGAGCAGTTCTTC.

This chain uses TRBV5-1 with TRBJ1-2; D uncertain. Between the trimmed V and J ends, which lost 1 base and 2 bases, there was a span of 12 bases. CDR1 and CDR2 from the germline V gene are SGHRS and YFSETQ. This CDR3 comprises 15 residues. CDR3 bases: TGCGCCAGCAGCTTGACAGTCATCGAGAACTATGGCTACACCTTC. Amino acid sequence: CASSLTVIENYGYTF.

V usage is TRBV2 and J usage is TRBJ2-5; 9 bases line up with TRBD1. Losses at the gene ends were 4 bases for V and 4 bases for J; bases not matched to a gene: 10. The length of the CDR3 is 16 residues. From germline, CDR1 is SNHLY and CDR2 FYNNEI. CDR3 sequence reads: CASSALQGALGETQYF. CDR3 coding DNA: TGTGCCAGCAGTGCGCTACAGGGGGCGCTAGGAGAGACCCAGTACTTC.

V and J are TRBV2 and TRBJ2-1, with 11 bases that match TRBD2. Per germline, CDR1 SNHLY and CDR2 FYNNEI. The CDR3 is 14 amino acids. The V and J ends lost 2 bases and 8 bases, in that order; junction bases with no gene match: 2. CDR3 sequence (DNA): TGTGCCAGCAGTGAACTAGCGGGAGGCTATGAGCAGTTCTTC. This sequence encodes CASSELAGGYEQFF.

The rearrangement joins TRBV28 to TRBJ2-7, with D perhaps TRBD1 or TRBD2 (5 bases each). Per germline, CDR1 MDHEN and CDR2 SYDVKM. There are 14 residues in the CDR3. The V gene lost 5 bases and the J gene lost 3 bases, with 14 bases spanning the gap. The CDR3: CASSPPGTFYEQYF. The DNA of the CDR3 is TGTGCCAGCAGTCCACCCGGGACCTTCTACGAGCAGTACTTC.

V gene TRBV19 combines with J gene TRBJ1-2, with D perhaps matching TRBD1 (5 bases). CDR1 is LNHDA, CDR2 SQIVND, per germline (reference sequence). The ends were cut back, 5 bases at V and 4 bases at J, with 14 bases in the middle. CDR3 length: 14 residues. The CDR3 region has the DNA TGTGCCAGTAGTGTGAGGGACGGAAGCTATGGCTACACCTTC. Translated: CASSVRDGSYGYTF.

The chain's CDR3 is CASGSRDRGTDTQYF. The CDR3 DNA is TGTGCCAGCGGAAGCCGGGACAGAGGGACAGATACGCAGTATTTT. The chain combines TRBV6-1 with TRBJ2-3; 7 nucleotides line up with TRBD1. The CDR3 spans 15 residues. The germline gives CDR1 MNHNS, CDR2 SASEGT. Unmatched junction bases numbered 11, after V lost 8 bases and J lost 3 bases.

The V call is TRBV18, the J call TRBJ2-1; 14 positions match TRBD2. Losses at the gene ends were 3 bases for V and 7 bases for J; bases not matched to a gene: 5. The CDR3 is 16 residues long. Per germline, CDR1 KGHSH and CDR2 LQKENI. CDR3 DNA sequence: TGTGCCAGCTCACCGGGACTAGCGGGAGCTGCTAATGAGCAGTTCTTC. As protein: CASSPGLAGAANEQFF.

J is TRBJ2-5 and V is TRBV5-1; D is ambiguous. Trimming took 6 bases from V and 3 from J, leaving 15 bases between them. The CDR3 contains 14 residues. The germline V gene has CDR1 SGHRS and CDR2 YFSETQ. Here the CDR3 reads CASTLTVMEETQYF. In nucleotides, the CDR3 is TGCGCCAGCACCCTTACTGTTATGGAAGAGACCCAGTACTTC.

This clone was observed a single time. CDR3 bases: TGTGCCAGCAGCGTATTGGGACAGGGTTTGAATGAGCAGTTCTTC. It specifies CASSVLGQGLNEQFF. V gene TRBV9 combines with J gene TRBJ2-1; the match to TRBD1 covers 9 bases. V lost 1 base to trimming and J lost 7 bases; unmatched junction nucleotides: 6. Germline V CDR1 and CDR2: SGDLS, YYNGEE. The CDR3 sequence is 15 residues long. The whole variable domain, remainder taken from reference TRBV9 and TRBJ2-1, is DSGVTQTPKHLITATGQRVTLRCSPRSGDLSVYWYQQSLDQGLQFLIQYYNGEERAKGNILERFSAQQFPDLHSELNLSSLELGDSALYFCASSVLGQGLNEQFFGPGTRLTVL.

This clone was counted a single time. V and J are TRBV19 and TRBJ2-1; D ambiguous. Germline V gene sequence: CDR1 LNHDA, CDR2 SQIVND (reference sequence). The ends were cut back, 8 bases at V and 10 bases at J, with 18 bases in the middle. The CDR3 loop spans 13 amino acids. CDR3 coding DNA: TGTGCCAGTGGTAAGGGTTACGGTTACGAGCAGTTCTTC. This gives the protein CASGKGYGYEQFF.

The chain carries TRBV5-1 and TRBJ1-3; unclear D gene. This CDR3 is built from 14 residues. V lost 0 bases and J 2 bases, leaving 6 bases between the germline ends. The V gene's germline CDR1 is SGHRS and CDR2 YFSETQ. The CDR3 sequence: CASSLERAGNTIYF. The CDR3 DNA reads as TGCGCCAGCAGCTTGGAAAGGGCTGGAAACACCATATATTTT.

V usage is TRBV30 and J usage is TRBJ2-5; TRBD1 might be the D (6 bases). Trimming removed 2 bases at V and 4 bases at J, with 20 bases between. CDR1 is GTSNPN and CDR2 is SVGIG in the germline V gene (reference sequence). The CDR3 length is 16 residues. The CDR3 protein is CAWSRSRGTMGETQYF. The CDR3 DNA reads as TGTGCCTGGAGTAGGTCCAGGGGCACCATGGGAGAGACCCAGTACTTC.

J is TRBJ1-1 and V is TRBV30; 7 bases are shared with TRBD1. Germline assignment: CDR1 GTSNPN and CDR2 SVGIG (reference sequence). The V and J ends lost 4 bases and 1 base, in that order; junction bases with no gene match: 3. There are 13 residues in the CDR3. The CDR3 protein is CAWTQGGNTEAFF. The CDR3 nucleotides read TGTGCCTGGACCCAGGGGGGGAACACTGAAGCTTTCTTT.

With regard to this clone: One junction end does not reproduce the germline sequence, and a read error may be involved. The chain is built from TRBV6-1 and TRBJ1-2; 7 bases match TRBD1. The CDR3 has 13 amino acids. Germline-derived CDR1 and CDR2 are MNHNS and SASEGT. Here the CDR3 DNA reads TGTGCCAGCAGCGAAGGGACAGCCAATGGCTACACCTTC. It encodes CASSEGTANGYTF.

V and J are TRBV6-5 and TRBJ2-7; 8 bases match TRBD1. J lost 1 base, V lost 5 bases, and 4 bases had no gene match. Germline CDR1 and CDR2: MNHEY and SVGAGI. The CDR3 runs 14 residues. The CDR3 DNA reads TGTGCCAGCAGTGGCAGGGGGCGATCCTACGAGCAGTACTTC. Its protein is CASSGRGRSYEQYF.

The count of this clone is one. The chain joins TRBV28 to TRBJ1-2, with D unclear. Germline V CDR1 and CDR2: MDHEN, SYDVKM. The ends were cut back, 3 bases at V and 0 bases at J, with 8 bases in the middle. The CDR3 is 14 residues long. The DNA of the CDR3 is TGTGCCAGCAGTTTGGCTGGGACTAACTATGGCTACACCTTC. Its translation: CASSLAGTNYGYTF.